This T cell receptor (beta chain) came from a study of cytomegalovirus exposure and HLA in healthy donors. Study-level points and caveats: TCR beta sequences reportedly predicted most subjects' HLA-A and HLA-B alleles accurately. In a later analysis, HLA-associated beta chains showed higher expansion and lower generation probabilities than comparable chains. TCR beta chains numbering more than 150 were designated cytomegalovirus-associated. Later on, a genetic analysis was performed. It linked a missense variant in DCLRE1C with V- and J-gene trimming of TCR beta.

Amplification used 60 Vbeta primers and 13 Jbeta primers. The assay was immunoSEQ multiplex PCR, and TCRdb's table has in-frame clones only and misses some. The sample includes about 160,000 clones, about three quarters of them seen just once. Germline CDR1 and CDR2: MNHEY and SVGAGI. The V gene lost 6 bases and the J gene lost 8 bases, with 17 bases spanning the gap. The CDR3 has 15 residues. As for this clone: Antigen unknown.

The source is a female donor in good health and CMV-seronegative. Material: PBMCs. The V gene is TRBV6-5, the J gene TRBJ1-6; the D is unclear. CDR3 amino acids: CASRQYEARYSPLHF. The CDR3 region has the DNA TGTGCCAGCAGACAATACGAGGCGCGGTATTCACCCCTCCACTTT.